This T cell receptor (beta chain) is drawn from a study of blood T cell repertoires in COVID-19. In the study overall: T cells, B-cell-depleted T cells, or PBMCs supplied cDNA or gDNA.

The CDR3 loop spans 16 amino acids. Germline-derived CDR1 and CDR2 are LGHDT and YNNKEL (reference sequence). The V segment lost 4 bases and the J segment 4 bases; nucleotides outside the gene matches: 6. In the authors' workflow: From reference gene primer amplification, estimates of nucleated cell counts were derived. Profiling relied on immunoSEQ multiplex PCR, and the TCRdb table lists in-frame clones only, not all of them. D and trimming come from the DNA, and the V and J calls and clone size come from that table. The sample shows about 160,000 clones, 85% of them seen only once. J is TRBJ2-4 and V is TRBV3-1 (or the pseudogene TRBV3-2); TRBD1 aligns across 11 bases. The receptor's source is a human donor with acute or convalescent COVID-19. The donor label of this sample is uncertain. What was sequenced was peripheral blood. CDR3 nucleotide sequence: TGTGCCAGCAGCCTCAACCGGGACAGGGGGAAAAACATTCAGTACTTC. Protein product: CASSLNRDRGKNIQYF.